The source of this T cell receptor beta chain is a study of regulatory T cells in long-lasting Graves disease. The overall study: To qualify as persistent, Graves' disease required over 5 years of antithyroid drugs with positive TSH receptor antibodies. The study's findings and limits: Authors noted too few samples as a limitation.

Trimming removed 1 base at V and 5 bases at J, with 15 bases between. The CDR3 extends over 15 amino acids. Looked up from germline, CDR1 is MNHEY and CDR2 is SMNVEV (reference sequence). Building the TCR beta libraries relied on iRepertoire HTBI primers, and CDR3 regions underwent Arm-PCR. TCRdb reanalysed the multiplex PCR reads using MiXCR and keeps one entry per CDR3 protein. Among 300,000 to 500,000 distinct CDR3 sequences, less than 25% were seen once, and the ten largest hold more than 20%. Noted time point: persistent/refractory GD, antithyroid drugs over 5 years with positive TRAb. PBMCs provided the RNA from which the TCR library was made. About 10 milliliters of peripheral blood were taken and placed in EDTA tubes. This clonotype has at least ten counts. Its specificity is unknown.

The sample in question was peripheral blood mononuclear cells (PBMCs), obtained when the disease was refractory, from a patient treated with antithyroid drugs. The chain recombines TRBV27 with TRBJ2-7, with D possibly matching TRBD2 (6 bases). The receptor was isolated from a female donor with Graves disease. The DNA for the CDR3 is TGTGCCAGCAGTTTATATGCCGGGAGTTTCAACGAGCAGTACTTC. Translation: CASSLYAGSFNEQYF.